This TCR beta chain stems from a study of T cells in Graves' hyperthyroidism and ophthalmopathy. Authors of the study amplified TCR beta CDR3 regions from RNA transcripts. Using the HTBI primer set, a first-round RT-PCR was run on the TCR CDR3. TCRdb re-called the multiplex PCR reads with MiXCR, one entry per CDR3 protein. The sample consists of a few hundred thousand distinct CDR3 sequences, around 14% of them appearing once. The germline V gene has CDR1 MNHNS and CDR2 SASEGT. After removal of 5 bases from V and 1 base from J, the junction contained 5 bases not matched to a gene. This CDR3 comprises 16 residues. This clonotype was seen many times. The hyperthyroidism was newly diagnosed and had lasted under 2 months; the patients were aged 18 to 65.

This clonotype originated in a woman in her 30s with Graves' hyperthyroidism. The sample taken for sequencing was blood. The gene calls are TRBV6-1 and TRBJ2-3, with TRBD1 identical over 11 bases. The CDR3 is CASSHGQGAGTDTQYF. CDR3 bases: TGTGCCAGCAGTCACGGACAGGGGGCTGGCACAGATACGCAGTATTTT.